The T cell receptor beta chain under discussion was sequenced for a study of post-analysis software for immune sequencing data (dated by TCRdb to about 2015). With respect to the entire study: The recorded disease courses included relapsing-remitting, secondary progressive and progressive-relapsing multiple sclerosis, and some patients had no subtype annotation. A subset of samples was prepared in parallel using single-end sample barcoding, then pooled and co-amplified after Illumina adapter ligation. The multiple sclerosis patient repertoires were compared with 10 or so previously published healthy control repertoires from donors aged 6 to 25 years. Study-level results and caveats: Direct clustering with F measure showed strong co-clustering of samples prepared in the same batch, prompting a batch-effect correction. Significantly lower normalized Chao1 diversity was found in multiple sclerosis patients than in controls, suggesting substantial peripheral T-cell clonal expansion. A few TRBV segments, including TRBV5-6, TRBV5-1 and TRBV20-1, were significantly more frequent in patients than controls. The control group was slightly older than the multiple sclerosis patient group.

Including cysteine and phenylalanine, the CDR3 has 14 amino acids. CDR3 DNA is the only sequence kept; it has 42 bases, read in frame from the first base. In the germline V gene, CDR1 corresponds to SGHTA and CDR2 to FQGTGA. Trimming leaves V shorter by 5 bases and J shorter by 4 bases, with the junction holding 7 bases beyond the gene matches. Concerning this clonotype: There is no known antigen for this receptor. No per-base quality is available; no much larger clone lies one base away.

To prepare the library, PCR was applied. TCRdb names Illumina HiSeq 2500 as the instrument used. To reduce PCR and sequencing biases, unique molecular identifiers were built into the TCR beta cDNA libraries. Approximately 500,000 cDNA molecules were obtained per 1 to 10 million input T cells, so each molecule approximated one T cell. The patient libraries were prepared and sequenced using the same protocol as the earlier healthy control dataset. Within a given batch, samples were prepared together, multiplexed and sequenced on the same HiSeq lane. Turning to the authors' computational methods: MIGEC was used to process the raw barcoded reads, and molecular identifier groups with only a single read were discarded before consensus assembly and CDR3 extraction. VDJtools was used for post-analysis of the clonotype tables, with diversity normalized by down-sampling every dataset to the smallest sample size. Repertoire overlap clustering matched CDR3 amino acid but not nucleotide sequences to correct batch-related cross-sample contamination. TCRdb trimmed the raw reads at Q25, called clones with MiXCR and kept productive beta chains. Rows merge per CDR3 protein into single entries with the most common DNA and genes. TCRdb, rather than the study authors, made the V and J calls. Counted in this sample were some 240,000 distinct CDR3 sequences; about 38% of them appeared once. The leading ten clones occupy 4.5% to 5.5% of the sample.

TCR beta repertoires were profiled from peripheral blood of approximately 13 young patients with multiple sclerosis to demonstrate the VDJtools post-analysis software. The multiple sclerosis patients were children and adolescents between roughly 6 and 16 years of age. The sample was blood. The receptor's source is a girl between 5 and 17 years old with multiple sclerosis. This receptor chain uses TRBV7-3 and TRBJ2-5, with 7 bases aligning to TRBD2. The DNA is TGTGCCAGCAGCCAATCAGGGAGGGGAGAGACCCAGTACTTC. Its amino acids are CASSQSGRGETQYF.